This TCR beta chain originates from a study of shared clonotypes between healthy human individuals. Regarding the study as a whole: Tissues were not sampled, only blood, and their repertoires likely differ.

This clone was counted once. Antigen: not known. This sample also contains other DNA sequences that code for the same CDR3. Deep was the level used in running the assay. The table came from immunoSEQ multiplex PCR; TCRdb's copy has only in-frame clones and leaves some out. This table has around 2.5 million clones, over 85% appearing once. In the CD4+ fraction, cells were divided into CD45RA+ naive and CD45RA-negative memory subsets. Per germline, CDR1 SGHRS and CDR2 YFSETQ. J gave up 3 bases and V 4 bases, and 3 bases lay outside the gene matches. The CDR3 consists of 14 residues. The chain is built from TRBV5-1 and TRBJ2-3; TRBD1 matches at 9 bases. Sequenced sample: naive CD4+ T cells from PBMCs. Subset: CD45RA+ positively selected. This TCR derives from a man younger than 35 in good health. Some clones in this sample may be carry-over from other donors' samples. The CDR3: CASSPDRGTDTQYF. The CDR3 nucleotides read TGCGCCAGCAGCCCGGACAGGGGAACAGATACGCAGTATTTT.